The clone carrying this T cell receptor (beta chain) was found many times. Those patients with uncontrolled infection, other autoimmune disease, pregnancy or lactation were excluded. Diagnostic assessment was based on clinical symptoms, serum thyroxine and TRAb, thyroid ultrasound and orbital computed tomography. The V gene lost 0 bases and the J gene lost 0 bases, with 15 bases spanning the gap. Germline V gene lookup returns CDR1 DFQATT and CDR2 SNEGSKA (reference sequence). CDR3 size: 16 residues. The sample comes from a study of T cells in Graves' hyperthyroidism and ophthalmopathy. From RNA transcripts, TCR beta CDR3 regions were amplified. An initial round of RT-PCR targeting the TCR CDR3 relied on the HTBI primer set. TCRdb processed the multiplex PCR reads anew with MiXCR; each CDR3 protein has one entry. The table has some 150,000 distinct CDR3 sequences, approximately 20% seen once.

The J gene is TRBJ2-7, the V gene TRBV20-1; TRBD1 is a possible D gene (5 bases). Sequencing was carried out using blood. This clonotype was obtained from a woman between 45 and 60 years old with Graves' hyperthyroidism that later progressed to Graves' ophthalmopathy. The CDR3 loop is CSARDQGGPSSYEQYF. In nucleotides, the CDR3 is TGCAGTGCTAGAGATCAGGGCGGACCGAGCTCCTACGAGCAGTACTTC.